This T cell receptor beta chain was sequenced during a study of blood T cell repertoires in COVID-19. Study-wide background: The analysed material was cDNA or gDNA that came from T cells, B-cell-depleted T cells, or PBMCs.

Germline V gives CDR1 MDHEN, CDR2 SYDVKM. V shed 3 bases and J 7 bases; nucleotides not matched to a gene: 18. The CDR3 runs to 17 residues. Living in 24 US areas, the participants were between roughly 18 and 89 years of age. Using immunoSEQ multiplex PCR, the repertoire was profiled, and TCRdb retains in-frame clones only, with some absent. The sample lists 250,000 to 350,000 clones, around 86% occurring once. The receptor comes from a woman in her late teens or twenties who had recovered from COVID-19. The chain combines TRBV28 with TRBJ2-7, with TRBD2 matching 7 bases. The material sequenced was PBMCs or T cells enriched from blood (not recorded which). CDR3 sequence: CASSFLPSGTTPWEQYF. The CDR3 DNA sequence: TGTGCCAGCAGTTTCCTTCCGAGCGGGACTACCCCTTGGGAGCAGTACTTC.